The present entry profiles one T cell receptor beta chain with its context. Its antigen is unknown. No base quality values were provided; no much bigger clone lies one nucleotide off. This sample is part of a study of blood T cells in healthy people across ages (dated by TCRdb to about 2015). As for the study more broadly: In model experiments, template switching captured about one uniquely barcoded TCR beta cDNA molecule for every two T cells. The study analyzed two additional independent replicas of 1 million unique cDNA reads from the same blood draw for two donors, one aged 18 to 30 and one aged 80 or older. To avoid experimental bias, donors of different ages were distributed randomly across sequencing lanes. Age-related changes in TCR beta repertoire diversity were measured in the study by deep sequencing normalized with unique cDNA molecular identifiers. The donors were divided into four age groups: young (average around 17 years), middle-aged (approximately 41), aged (about 61) and long-lived (about 80). Study-level results and caveats: Observed TCR beta diversity per million T cells fell roughly linearly with age, and a significant reduction was already apparent by age about 43. Estimates of total diversity based on one million sequenced T cells were regarded as lower bounds and as underestimates. A strong correlation was found between observed TCR beta diversity and the percentage of naive T cells measured by flow cytometry. Compared with the aged group, the long-lived group had more naive CD4+ T cells, fewer expanded clones and increased TCR diversity, suggesting age selection. Because the CMV infection status of the donors was unknown, age-related changes in expanded clonotypes may potentially have been confounded. Conclusive comparison of naive and antigen-experienced compartments was prevented by the profiling of bulk unsorted PBMCs.

CDR1 is given as SQVTM and CDR2 as ANQGSEA, both from the germline V gene. The CDR3 measures 14 amino acids from cysteine to phenylalanine. Of all the DNA, just the CDR3 is kept, 42 bases in frame from base 1. V is cut back by 1 base and J by 6 bases, with 6 bases in the junction unmatched. The donors were around 39 Caucasian individuals from Russia, aged roughly 6 to 90 years, who were systemically healthy. Ten milliliters of peripheral blood were drawn from each donor into EDTA-treated Vacutainer tubes. Ficoll-Paque density-gradient centrifugation was used to isolate PBMCs, with at least 7 million per sample. Trizol reagent was used to extract total RNA from PBMCs, with at least 5.5 micrograms per sample. Naive CD45RAhigh/CD27high T cell percentages were measured by flow cytometry on a PBMC aliquot from every donor. Library preparation used 5' RACE. The sequencer was an Illumina HiSeq 2500. A second PCR of 7 to 11 cycles was run with a J-beta primer mix and a sample-barcoded 5' primer. Each TCR beta cDNA molecule received a unique molecular identifier from a template-switch 5' adaptor carrying 12 random nucleotides. Each sample yielded at least 3 million CDR3-containing paired-end reads. First-strand cDNA was synthesized from all RNA with the Mint cDNA synthesis kit, primed by a TRBC-specific oligonucleotide. Following uracil-DNA glycosylase treatment, all cDNA underwent a first 18-cycle PCR with the universal primers M1SS and BC2_uni_R. Processing in the source paper ran as follows. Normalization of each sample was performed by random selection of 1 million high-quality reads, each carrying a distinct molecular identifier. Instead of being binned into consensus sequences, reads that shared molecular identifiers were thrown out. MiTCR, with a Q25 quality threshold and the strictest error-elimination algorithm, was used for CDR3 identification, clonotype clustering and error correction. A nonparametric unseen species model using Euler transformation provided a lower-bound estimate of total TCR beta diversity. Using fastp trimming at Q25 and MiXCR clonotype assembly, TCRdb reanalyzed the public sequencing data and kept in-frame beta chains. Rows with one shared CDR3 protein collapse into an entry with the most common genes and DNA. None of the V and J calls come from the authors' own analysis; TCRdb made them. For this sample there are approximately 900,000 distinct CDR3 sequences; about 48% appear just once. The ten largest clones take up roughly 12% of the sample.

The sample comprised blood. This sequence was found in a man aged 25 to 40 in good health. This sequence uses TRBV29-1 and TRBJ2-1; 7 bases in the middle match TRBD1. The DNA sequence is given as TGCAGCGTTGAAGGTACAGGGGTAGGCAATGAGCAGTTCTTC. Its coded protein is CSVEGTGVGNEQFF.